These 25 T cell receptor beta chains came from one sample sequenced in a study of OX40 agonist ivuxolimab in advanced cancers. Sequencing was performed with immunoSEQ multiplex PCR; in TCRdb, only in-frame clones are kept and a portion is missing. Here the sample spans some 69,000 clones, 80% to 95% being singletons. Sequencing used CD4+ or CD8+ T cells sorted from blood, obtained in a trial of the OX40 agonist ivuxolimab. These receptors were collected from an adult with an advanced solid tumor such as melanoma, head and neck, liver or kidney cancer.

The rearrangement joins TRBV5-1 to TRBJ2-1; 12 bases line up with TRBD2. The CDR3 has 15 residues. The V gene end was trimmed by 2 bases and the J gene end by 8 bases; junction bases not matched to a gene: 5. Germline CDR1 is SGHRS and CDR2 is YFSETQ. The CDR3 loop is CASSFSSGRADEQFF. For the CDR3, the DNA is TGCGCCAGCAGCTTTTCTAGCGGGAGGGCCGATGAGCAGTTCTTC.

This clone was detected a few times. The chain joins TRBV7-3 to TRBJ2-3; a weak D match, TRBD2 (6 bases). The germline V gene encodes CDR1 SGHTA and CDR2 FQGTGA. The CDR3 covers 15 residues. V gave up 3 bases and J gave up 0 bases, with 10 bases separating them. CDR3 in DNA: TGTGCCAGCAGCTTCTTAGCGGACAGCACAGATACGCAGTATTTT. Translating it yields CASSFLADSTDTQYF.

V usage is TRBV5-1 and J usage is TRBJ2-5; 11 positions agree with TRBD2. The CDR3 spans 15 residues. The germline V gene has CDR1 SGHRS and CDR2 YFSETQ. V dropped 4 bases and J dropped 5; count of bases not matched to a gene: 7. The DNA for the CDR3 is TGCGCCAGCAGCAGCGGACTAGCGGGCGGGGAGACCCAGTACTTC. Protein product: CASSSGLAGGETQYF.

This clone appeared a single time. J is TRBJ2-3 and V is TRBV7-2; TRBD2 agrees at 7 bases. The germline CDR1 and CDR2 sequences are SGHTA and FQGNSA. V shed 5 bases, J shed 3 bases, and the junction held 8 bases outside the gene matches. The CDR3 runs to 15 residues. Written as DNA, the CDR3 is TGTGCCAGCAGCCCTCAGACTAGCTTGACAGATACGCAGTATTTT. This translates into CASSPQTSLTDTQYF.

The chain has TRBV7-2 and TRBJ2-2, with a weak D call TRBD2 (6 bases). V dropped 4 bases and J dropped 5 bases, with 23 bases sitting between them. CDR1 is SGHTA, CDR2 FQGNSA, per germline. CDR3 length: 18 residues. The CDR3 nucleotides are TGTGCCAGCAGCTCCCCCGCGGGTGCGGGAAAAGGGACCGGGGAGCTGTTTTTT. Translated, it gives CASSSPAGAGKGTGELFF.

The chain has TRBV28 and TRBJ1-3; tentative D call: TRBD1 (6 bases). V was shortened by 6 bases and J by 0 bases, with 9 bases between the two germline ends. Per the germline V gene, CDR1 is MDHEN and CDR2 is SYDVKM. The CDR3 extends over 14 amino acids. The CDR3 protein is CASRKGGSGNTIYF. The CDR3 bases are TGTGCCAGCAGAAAAGGGGGCTCTGGAAACACCATATATTTT.

This chain uses TRBV15 with TRBJ2-7; D is tentatively TRBD1 or TRBD2 (6 bases each). Germline CDR1 reads LNHNV; CDR2 reads YYDKDF (reference sequence). The CDR3 spans 14 residues. The ends were cut back, 3 bases at V and 1 base at J, with 10 bases in the middle. CDR3 protein: CATSRGGLSYEQYF. DNA for the CDR3: TGTGCCACCAGCAGGGGGGGCCTTTCCTACGAGCAGTACTTC.

The DNA of the CDR3 is TGTGCCAGCAGCCAAGCGAAACTAGCGGGTTTTTTGCAAGAGACCCAGTACTTC. Encoded protein: CASSQAKLAGFLQETQYF. The J gene is TRBJ2-5, the V gene TRBV4-2, with 9 positions matching TRBD2. Germline CDR1 is LGHNA and CDR2 is YNFKEQ. V shed 1 base, J shed 2 bases, and the junction held 11 bases outside the gene matches. The CDR3 has 18 amino acids.

The chain carries TRBV13 and TRBJ2-2; D gene unclear. The CDR3 sequence is 17 residues long. Germline loops: CDR1 PRHDT, CDR2 FYEKMQ (reference sequence). With 0 bases removed from V and 0 bases from J, the gap between germline ends came to 11 bases. In nucleotides, the CDR3 is TGTGCCAGCAGCTTAGGCGCGTCGACACCGAACACCGGGGAGCTGTTTTTT. The encoded protein is CASSLGASTPNTGELFF.

The rearrangement uses TRBV9 and TRBJ2-7; 7 nucleotides line up with TRBD1. Germline values: CDR1 SGDLS, CDR2 YYNGEE. The V and J ends lost 1 base and 6 bases, in that order; junction bases with no gene match: 7. The CDR3 is 14 amino acids. The CDR3 sequence is CASSVTPTGAEQYF. The CDR3 DNA is TGTGCCAGCAGCGTAACCCCTACAGGGGCCGAGCAGTACTTC. The full variable domain, rest sourced from reference TRBV9 and TRBJ2-7, is DSGVTQTPKHLITATGQRVTLRCSPRSGDLSVYWYQQSLDQGLQFLIQYYNGEERAKGNILERFSAQQFPDLHSELNLSSLELGDSALYFCASSVTPTGAEQYFGPGTRLTVT.

The V call is TRBV7-2, the J call TRBJ2-7; TRBD2 agrees at 7 bases. V lost 3 bases to trimming and J lost 3 bases; unmatched junction nucleotides: 2. The CDR3 has 13 residues. CDR1 SGHTA and CDR2 FQGNSA come from the germline V gene. The CDR3 protein is CASSLWTSYEQYF. For the CDR3, the DNA is TGTGCCAGCAGCTTGTGGACTAGCTACGAGCAGTACTTC. The full variable domain, in which reference TRBV7-2 and TRBJ2-7 provide the parts outside the CDR3, is GAGVSQSPSNKVTEKGKDVELRCDPISGHTALYWYRQSLGQGLEFLIYFQGNSAPDKSGLPSDRFSAERTGGSVSTLTIQRTQQEDSAVYLCASSLWTSYEQYFGPGTRLTVT.

The chain combines TRBV9 with TRBJ2-6; a possible D gene is TRBD1 (6 bases). This CDR3 comprises 15 residues. Germline V gene lookup returns CDR1 SGDLS and CDR2 YYNGEE. The V gene lost 5 bases and the J gene lost 4 bases, with 13 bases spanning the gap. The CDR3 protein is CASSQGFRGANVLTF. The CDR3 DNA is TGTGCCAGCAGTCAGGGGTTTAGAGGGGCCAACGTCCTGACTTTC.

This rearrangement joins TRBV19 to TRBJ1-1, with 8 bases lining up with TRBD1. J was trimmed by 7 bases and V by 0 bases; bases with no gene match: 7. The CDR3 totals 15 residues. Looked up from germline, CDR1 is LNHDA and CDR2 is SQIVND (reference sequence). DNA for the CDR3: TGTGCCAGTAGTATAGACAGGGGGCGATTTAATGAAGCTTTCTTT. Amino acid sequence: CASSIDRGRFNEAFF.

V is TRBV6-5 and J is TRBJ2-1; 13 nucleotides align to TRBD2. V was clipped by 6 bases and J by 10 bases; unmatched bases: 9. Germline V CDR1 and CDR2: MNHEY, SVGAGI. CDR3 length: 15 residues. CDR3 region: CASSSGLAGVGEQFF. DNA of the CDR3: TGTGCCAGCAGCTCCGGACTAGCGGGAGTAGGGGAGCAGTTCTTC.

The V and J genes are TRBV28 and TRBJ1-5; maybe TRBD1 (6 bases). V lost 5 bases and J 5 bases, leaving 13 bases between the germline ends. The CDR3 sequence is 14 residues long. Germline-derived CDR1 and CDR2 are MDHEN and SYDVKM. The CDR3 DNA is TGTGCCAGCAGTGGAACAGGGCCCCATCAGCCCCAGCATTTT. It yields the protein CASSGTGPHQPQHF.

This chain links TRBV5-5 with TRBJ2-7; weak D call: TRBD2 (6 bases). Per germline, CDR1 SGHKS and CDR2 YYEKEE (reference sequence). Trimming removed 4 bases from V and 0 bases from J, with 14 bases in between. The CDR3 has 15 amino acids. In DNA, the CDR3 is TGTGCCAGCAGCGGCTGGGACTTTACCTCCTACGAGCAGTACTTC. Amino acid sequence: CASSGWDFTSYEQYF.

This chain connects TRBV11-2 to TRBJ2-2; D gene ambiguous. CDR3 length: 13 residues. Trimming shortened V by 1 base and J by 7 bases, and 7 bases separated the two germline ends. CDR1 SGHAT and CDR2 FQNNGV come from the germline V gene. CDR3 amino acids: CASSLVSSGELFF. Here the CDR3 DNA reads TGTGCCAGCAGCTTAGTTAGTAGCGGGGAGCTGTTTTTT.

The chain is built from TRBV7-2 and TRBJ2-7, with D possibly being TRBD2 (6 bases). V gave up 1 base and J gave up 5 bases, with 9 bases separating them. The germline V gene has CDR1 SGHTA and CDR2 FQGNSA. CDR3 length: 13 residues. CDR3 in DNA: TGTGCCAGCAGCTTAGTAACGGGGGACGAGCAGTACTTC. Translation: CASSLVTGDEQYF.

The chain carries TRBV19 and TRBJ2-3; 7 nucleotides align to TRBD1. Germline V lookup: CDR1 LNHDA, CDR2 SQIVND (reference sequence). J was trimmed by 2 bases and V by 6 bases; bases with no gene match: 5. The CDR3 loop spans 14 amino acids. CDR3 sequence reads: CASSRGQLTDTQYF. The CDR3 DNA sequence: TGTGCCAGTAGCCGGGGACAGCTCACAGATACGCAGTATTTT.

The chain combines TRBV15 with TRBJ2-5; no reliable D call. Trimming took 5 bases from V and 0 from J, leaving 4 bases between them. This CDR3 region has 12 residues. Germline V gene lookup returns CDR1 LNHNV and CDR2 YYDKDF (reference sequence). This CDR3 is CATSAHQETQYF. For the CDR3, the DNA is TGTGCCACCAGCGCCCACCAAGAGACCCAGTACTTC.

The rearrangement links TRBV6-5 to TRBJ2-7; D remains ambiguous. Trimming cost V 0 bases and J 0 bases, with 6 bases left between them. Germline V lookup: CDR1 MNHEY, CDR2 SVGAGI. This CDR3 has 14 residues. The CDR3 DNA is TGTGCCAGCAGTTACTCGAGAGGCTCCTACGAGCAGTACTTC. Protein sequence: CASSYSRGSYEQYF.

The chain is built from TRBV5-1 and TRBJ1-1, with 9 nucleotides matching TRBD1. V dropped 3 bases and J dropped 6; count of bases not matched to a gene: 6. Germline V CDR1 and CDR2: SGHRS, YFSETQ. The CDR3 loop spans 14 amino acids. The CDR3 sequence is CASSSGQGYPEAFF. DNA of the CDR3: TGCGCCAGCAGCTCGGGACAGGGATATCCTGAAGCTTTCTTT.

CDR3 in amino acids: CASSATSGLETQYF. The CDR3 DNA follows: TGTGCCAGCAGCGCGACTAGCGGGTTAGAGACCCAGTACTTC. This chain uses TRBV9 with TRBJ2-5, with 10 bases matching TRBD2. Germline V gene data show CDR1 as SGDLS and CDR2 as YYNGEE. J lost 4 bases, V lost 3 bases, and 3 bases had no gene match. CDR3 size: 14 residues.

The rearrangement joins TRBV28 to TRBJ1-2; the match to TRBD1 covers 12 bases. Germline trimming cut 5 bases from V and 7 bases from J; bases unmatched to any gene: 11. The CDR3 has 16 amino acids. Germline CDR1 and CDR2: MDHEN and SYDVKM. The DNA for the CDR3 is TGTGCCAGCAGTCCACCCGGGGGACAGGGGGCTTTTGGCTACACCTTC. This codes for CASSPPGGQGAFGYTF.

V gene TRBV6-5 combines with J gene TRBJ1-6; 7 bases match TRBD1. The CDR3 totals 13 residues. CDR1 is MNHEY and CDR2 is SVGAGI in the germline V gene. Trimming removed 6 bases from V and 6 bases from J; junction bases left unmatched: 2. CDR3 in DNA: TGTGCCAGCAGCCGGGACAGTAATTCACCCCTCCACTTT. This codes for CASSRDSNSPLHF.